This TCR beta chain was identified in a study of T cell responses to AZD1222 COVID-19 vaccine. Study-level findings and limits: Baseline seropositivity occurred in only a handful of AZD1222 recipients. The CD4 TCRs associated with vaccination extended across spike and predominated at 160-218 and 743-854. Sampling captured repertoires only after the peak T cell response. Two AZD1222 administrations were followed by greater Spike-specific TCR breadth and depth.

V was clipped by 4 bases and J by 4 bases, with 13 bases between them. This CDR3 spans 14 amino acids. CDR1 and CDR2 (germline): MNHEY, SVGAGI. This clone was observed a few times. Antigen: not known. Libraries were prepared by immunoSEQ multiplex PCR; TCRdb keeps only in-frame clonotypes and omits some of them. Of about 82,000 clones listed, around 86% are singletons. The source was peripheral blood, collected 28 days after the second AZD1222 dose. The sequence came from an adult who received the AZD1222 COVID-19 vaccine. The rearrangement uses TRBV6-5 and TRBJ1-2; perhaps TRBD1 as D (5 bases). The CDR3 loop is CASSWSQGAYGYTF. The CDR3 DNA is TGTGCCAGCAGTTGGAGTCAGGGTGCCTATGGCTACACCTTC.